This T cell receptor (beta chain) was identified during a study of cytomegalovirus exposure and HLA in healthy donors. The wider study: The study placed around 80% of its 398 genotyped donors in the Caucasian-associated ancestry cluster. The study's findings and limits: Usually a TCR sequence was rare, but some public TCRs were found in many donors. Later genetic work tied a missense DCLRE1C variant to beta-chain V and J trimming.

With 60 Vbeta and 13 Jbeta primers, the PCR was carried out. TCRdb's table, derived via immunoSEQ multiplex PCR, lists solely in-frame clones and lacks some. The sample table sets out fewer than 200,000 clones. Remarks on this clone: What it recognizes is unknown.

The origin of this receptor is a woman aged 55-69 years in good health and CMV-seronegative. The sequenced sample consisted of PBMCs.

In DNA form, the CDR3 reads TGTGCCAGCACTTTAGCGGGGGGGCCCTCCTACGAGCAGTACTTC. It codes for CASTLAGGPSYEQYF. The rearrangement joins TRBV7-8 to TRBJ2-7, with 11 bases fitting TRBD2. The CDR3 has 15 amino acids. Trimming took 7 bases from V and 0 from J; bases not matched to a gene: 5. CDR1 and CDR2 (germline): SGHVS, FQNEAQ.